The present T cell receptor (beta chain) was sequenced within a study of cytomegalovirus exposure and HLA in healthy donors. The PCR employed 60 Vbeta primers together with 13 Jbeta primers. Data came from immunoSEQ multiplex PCR; TCRdb stores just in-frame clones and leaves some out. Seen here are around 150,000 clones, 84% observed once, and the top ten hold 2% to 2.5%. The CDR3 runs to 15 residues. V lost 7 bases to trimming and J lost 5 bases, with 20 bases between them. The V gene's germline CDR1 is MGHDK and CDR2 SYGVNS. This chain connects TRBV25-1 to TRBJ2-5, with D maybe TRBD2 (6 bases). Sequenced input: PBMCs. The source of this sequence is a boy between 2 and 10 years old in good health and CMV-seronegative. This CDR3 reads CASNDGSGGRETQYF. The CDR3 DNA reads TGTGCCAGCAACGACGGGAGTGGGGGTAGGGAGACCCAGTACTTC.